A single T cell receptor beta chain is shown here with its context. Germline is not matched at one junction end, which may reflect a read error. The CDR3 contains 12 residues. The germline CDR1 and CDR2 sequences are MNHNS and SASEGT. This specimen comes from a study of glioma-infiltrating T cells. Looking at the study overall: Target coverage was roughly 4- to 10-fold for about a million blood T cells.

The iRepertoire nested amplicon-rescue multiplex PCR amplified TCR alpha and beta CDR3s from RNA. TCRdb reprocessed the multiplex PCR reads via MiXCR and lists one record per CDR3 protein. This table has a few hundred thousand distinct CDR3 sequences, more than 35% appearing once. The sequenced material came from glioma tissue, nonneoplastic brain tissue, or PBMCs (not recorded which). This chain connects TRBV6-1 to TRBJ1-1; D call uncertain. The sequence was obtained from a human donor with low-grade glioma or glioblastoma, undergoing nonglioma brain surgery, or in good health (not recorded which). DNA for the CDR3: TGTGCCAGTACAGCTATGAACACTAAAGCTCTCTTT. This translates into CASTAMNTKALF.